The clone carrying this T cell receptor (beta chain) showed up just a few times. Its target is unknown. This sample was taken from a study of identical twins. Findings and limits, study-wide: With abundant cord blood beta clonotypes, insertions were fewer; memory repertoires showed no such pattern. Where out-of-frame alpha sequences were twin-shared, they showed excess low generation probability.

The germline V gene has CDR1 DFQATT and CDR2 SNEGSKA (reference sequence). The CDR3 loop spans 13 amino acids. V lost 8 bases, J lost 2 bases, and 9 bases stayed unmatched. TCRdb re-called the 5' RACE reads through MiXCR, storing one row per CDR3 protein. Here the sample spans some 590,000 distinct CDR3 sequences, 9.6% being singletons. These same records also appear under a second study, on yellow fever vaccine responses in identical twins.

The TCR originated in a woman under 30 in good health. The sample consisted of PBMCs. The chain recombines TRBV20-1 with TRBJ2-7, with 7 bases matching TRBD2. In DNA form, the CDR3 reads TGCAGTCAAGAAGCGGGAACCACCTACGAGCAGTACTTC. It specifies CSQEAGTTYEQYF.